The entry below gives a single T cell receptor (beta chain) sequence along with its context. The antigen is unknown. CDR1 and CDR2 from the germline V gene are GTSNPN and SVGIG (reference sequence). This CDR3 has 13 residues. Between the trimmed V and J ends, which lost 3 bases and 5 bases, there was a span of 11 bases. The data were taken from a study of siplizumab effects on memory and regulatory T cells. Whole-study findings and limits: No naive or memory phenotype could be assigned to roughly 80-95% of proliferating clones. The study found naive T cells seemingly more diverse than memory cells and seemingly major alloresponse contributors.

Each sample had about 10^5 TCR templates assayed. The table came from immunoSEQ multiplex PCR; TCRdb's copy has only in-frame clones and leaves some out. The profile covers some 100,000 clones, with about 90% appearing a single time and 0.65% to 0.8% taken by the ten largest. This clonotype originated in a human donor in good health. The rearrangement uses TRBV30 and TRBJ2-1; D unclear. Sequencing was performed on Tregs sorted from blood. The CDR3 region is CAWRTDRNNEQFF. The CDR3 DNA reads as TGTGCCTGGAGAACTGACCGGAACAATGAGCAGTTCTTC.